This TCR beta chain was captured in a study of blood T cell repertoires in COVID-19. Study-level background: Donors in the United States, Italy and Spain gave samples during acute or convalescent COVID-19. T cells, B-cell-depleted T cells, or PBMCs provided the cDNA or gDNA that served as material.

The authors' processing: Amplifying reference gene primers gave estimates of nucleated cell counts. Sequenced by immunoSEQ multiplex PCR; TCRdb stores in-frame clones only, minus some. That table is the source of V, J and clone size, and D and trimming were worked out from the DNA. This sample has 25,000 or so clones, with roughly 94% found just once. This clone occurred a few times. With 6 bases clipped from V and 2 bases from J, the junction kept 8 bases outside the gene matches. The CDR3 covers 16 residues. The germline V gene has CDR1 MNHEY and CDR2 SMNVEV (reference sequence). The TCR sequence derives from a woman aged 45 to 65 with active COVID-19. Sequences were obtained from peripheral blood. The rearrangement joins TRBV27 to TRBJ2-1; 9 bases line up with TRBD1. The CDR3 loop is CASSPRQGGAYNEQFF. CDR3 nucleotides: TGTGCCAGCAGCCCAAGACAGGGGGGGGCCTACAATGAGCAGTTCTTC.